One and the same sample provided the 18 T cell receptor beta chains below, sequenced in a study of blood T cell repertoires in COVID-19. Produced via immunoSEQ multiplex PCR; TCRdb's table is partial and in-frame only. The sample shows about 120,000 clones, about 86% of them seen only once. Material for sequencing was peripheral blood. These receptors all stem from a man in his 70s who had recovered from COVID-19.

This clone was picked up one time. The chain combines TRBV12-3 or TRBV12-4 with TRBJ2-7; no definite D call. The ends were cut back, 3 bases at V and 0 bases at J, with 6 bases in the middle. This CDR3 region has 13 residues. Written as DNA, the CDR3 is TGTGCCAGCAGTTTTCCCCACTCCTACGAGCAGTACTTC. The encoded protein is CASSFPHSYEQYF.

The V call is TRBV5-1, the J call TRBJ1-1; D call uncertain. The CDR3 runs 13 residues. V was pared by 0 bases and J by 3 bases, with 6 bases between. Germline lookup yields CDR1 SGHRS and CDR2 YFSETQ. The CDR3 bases are TGCGCCAGCAGCTTGGCTACGGACACTGAAGCTTTCTTT. Its translation: CASSLATDTEAFF.

A word on this clone: It is unclear where the CDR3 begins or ends on the DNA, so no DNA is shown, and the CDR3 is as TCRdb lists it. This sequence joins TRBV12-3 or TRBV12-4 and TRBJ1-1. Inclusive of both ends, the CDR3 amounts to 13 amino acids. CDR3 protein: CASSLERDTEAFF.

The J gene is TRBJ1-2, the V gene TRBV5-1; 12 bases fit TRBD1. The V segment lost 0 bases and the J segment 6 bases; nucleotides outside the gene matches: 6. CDR3 size: 16 residues. Per germline, CDR1 SGHRS and CDR2 YFSETQ. CDR3 sequence: CASSLDGTGGFDGYTF. In DNA, the CDR3 is TGCGCCAGCAGCTTGGATGGGACAGGGGGCTTTGATGGCTACACCTTC. The whole variable domain, remainder taken from reference TRBV5-1 and TRBJ1-2, is KAGVTQTPRYLIKTRGQQVTLSCSPISGHRSVSWYQQTPGQGLQFLFEYFSETQRNKGNFPGRFSGRQFSNSRSEMNVSTLELGDSALYLCASSLDGTGGFDGYTFGSGTRLTVV.

The rearrangement links TRBV5-1 to TRBJ1-6; D is uncertain. Trimming cost V 6 bases and J 2 bases, with 12 bases left between them. The CDR3 is 15 residues long. The V gene's germline CDR1 is SGHRS and CDR2 YFSETQ. CDR3 in DNA: TGCGCCAGCACCCCCGAGGGCGCCTATAATTCACCCCTCCACTTT. This sequence encodes CASTPEGAYNSPLHF. Full variable domain (remainder filled in from reference TRBV5-1 and TRBJ1-6): KAGVTQTPRYLIKTRGQQVTLSCSPISGHRSVSWYQQTPGQGLQFLFEYFSETQRNKGNFPGRFSGRQFSNSRSEMNVSTLELGDSALYLCASTPEGAYNSPLHFGNGTRLTVT.

Here the CDR3 reads CASSDPGHGSGELFF. The CDR3, as DNA: TGTGCCAGCAGTGATCCGGGACACGGAAGCGGGGAGCTGTTTTTT. The chain is built from TRBV2 and TRBJ2-2; D is possibly TRBD1 (6 bases). CDR1 SNHLY and CDR2 FYNNEI come from the germline V gene. Trimming pared 3 bases from V and 7 bases from J, leaving 15 bases between. The CDR3 sequence is 15 residues long.

V gene TRBV27 combines with J gene TRBJ1-1; 11 positions agree with TRBD1. Germline-derived CDR1 and CDR2 are MNHEY and SMNVEV (reference sequence). The J segment lost 4 bases and the V segment lost 4 bases, leaving 2 bases of the junction unmatched. The CDR3 sequence is 14 residues long. The chain's CDR3 is CASSWGQGGTEAFF. The CDR3 DNA reads as TGTGCCAGCAGTTGGGGACAGGGGGGCACTGAAGCTTTCTTT.

The chain links TRBV11-3 to TRBJ2-2; unclear D gene. Germline assignment: CDR1 SGHNT and CDR2 YENEEA. V gave up 5 bases and J gave up 6 bases, with 13 bases separating them. The CDR3 loop spans 14 amino acids. The CDR3 coding sequence is TGTGCCAGCAGCCCCCCCCGTGAGCCCGGGGAGCTGTTTTTT. Translation gives CASSPPREPGELFF.

The CDR3 loop is CASSSGTSGGNEQFF. Written as DNA, the CDR3 is TGCGCCAGCAGCTCCGGGACTAGCGGAGGCAATGAGCAGTTCTTC. The chain carries TRBV5-1 and TRBJ2-1; the match to TRBD2 covers 11 bases. Germline trimming cut 3 bases from V and 6 bases from J; bases unmatched to any gene: 5. The germline CDR1 and CDR2 sequences are SGHRS and YFSETQ. CDR3 size: 15 residues.

This clone came up many times. This CDR3 is also generated by other DNA sequences in the sample. This chain uses TRBV6-5 with TRBJ1-2; 8 bases line up with TRBD1. With 3 bases clipped from V and 2 bases from J, the junction kept 2 bases outside the gene matches. This CDR3 has 14 residues. Germline V CDR1 and CDR2: MNHEY, SVGAGI. CDR3 coding DNA: TGTGCCAGCAGTTATACAGGGGGGAACTATGGCTACACCTTC. Translation: CASSYTGGNYGYTF.

The chain has TRBV5-1 and TRBJ2-3, with TRBD1 identical over 8 bases. The V segment lost 0 bases and the J segment 0 bases; nucleotides outside the gene matches: 0. The CDR3 is 15 amino acids. The germline V gene encodes CDR1 SGHRS and CDR2 YFSETQ. In nucleotides, the CDR3 is TGCGCCAGCAGCTTGGGACAGGGGAGCACAGATACGCAGTATTTT. Its protein product is CASSLGQGSTDTQYF.

The chain is built from TRBV27 and TRBJ2-7, with TRBD2 matching 12 bases. The CDR3 is 16 amino acids. The V gene's germline CDR1 is MNHEY and CDR2 SMNVEV (reference sequence). V trimming: 4 bases; J trimming: 6 bases; junction bases outside the gene matches: 10. CDR3 nucleotides: TGTGCCAGCAGTTCAACCAAACTAGCGGGGGGCCTCGAGCAGTACTTC. Protein sequence: CASSSTKLAGGLEQYF.

The V call is TRBV15, the J call TRBJ2-1; 10 bases fit TRBD2. This CDR3 contains 14 residues. Germline V gives CDR1 LNHNV, CDR2 YYDKDF (reference sequence). V dropped 4 bases and J dropped 7; count of bases not matched to a gene: 4. In nucleotides, the CDR3 is TGTGCCACCAGCACTAGCGGGAGAGGGAATGAGCAGTTCTTC. This translates into CATSTSGRGNEQFF.

The chain employs TRBV11-2 and TRBJ2-3; 7 bases are a match to TRBD2. The CDR3 has 14 residues. Per the germline V gene, CDR1 is SGHAT and CDR2 is FQNNGV. V dropped 4 bases and J dropped 5; count of bases not matched to a gene: 6. CDR3 DNA: TGTGCCAGCAGCTCTCTAGCGGAGGGAGATACGCAGTATTTT. Protein product: CASSSLAEGDTQYF.

This clone was seen more than once but under ten times. Other nucleotide sequences in the sample specify the same CDR3. The V and J genes are TRBV5-1 and TRBJ1-1, with a possible D match to TRBD1 (5 bases). Germline CDR1 reads SGHRS; CDR2 reads YFSETQ. Deletions cut 1 base from V and 1 base from J, with 8 bases between. The CDR3 spans 14 residues. This CDR3 is CASSLQGANTEAFF. As DNA, the CDR3 is TGCGCCAGCAGCTTGCAGGGCGCGAACACTGAAGCTTTCTTT.

J is TRBJ2-7 and V is TRBV11-2; 8 nucleotides match TRBD1. Germline values: CDR1 SGHAT, CDR2 FQNNGV. Losses at the gene ends were 5 bases for V and 5 bases for J; bases not matched to a gene: 5. CDR3 length: 13 amino acids. This CDR3 reads CASSMDREDEQYF. Written as DNA, the CDR3 is TGTGCCAGCAGCATGGACAGGGAGGACGAGCAGTACTTC. The variable domain in full, with the rest retrieved from reference TRBV11-2 and TRBJ2-7, is EAGVAQSPRYKIIEKRQSVAFWCNPISGHATLYWYQQILGQGPKLLIQFQNNGVVDDSQLPKDRFSAERLKGVDSTLKIQPAKLEDSAVYLCASSMDREDEQYFGPGTRLTVT.

The chain has TRBV6-5 and TRBJ2-1, with 8 nucleotides matching TRBD1. The V and J ends lost 6 bases and 7 bases, in that order; junction bases with no gene match: 11. CDR3 size: 15 residues. Germline loops: CDR1 MNHEY, CDR2 SVGAGI. CDR3 protein: CASRQTGASGNEQFF. The DNA for the CDR3 is TGTGCCAGCAGACAGACAGGGGCCTCGGGGAATGAGCAGTTCTTC.

The rearrangement links TRBV5-5 to TRBJ2-5; D unclear. V shed 4 bases and J shed 1 base, with 8 bases lying between them. Per the germline V gene, CDR1 is SGHKS and CDR2 is YYEKEE (reference sequence). The CDR3 extends over 13 amino acids. The CDR3 nucleotides are TGTGCCAGCAGCCTCCCCGGCCAAGAGACCCAGTACTTC. Protein: CASSLPGQETQYF.